Here is one T cell receptor (beta chain) with its context. Trimming took off 8 bases at V and 1 base at J, with 11 bases between the two ends. Germline values: CDR1 GTSNPN, CDR2 SVGIG (reference sequence). The CDR3 covers 13 residues. This sample was included in a study of T cell responses to AZD1222 COVID-19 vaccine. Sequencing was performed with immunoSEQ multiplex PCR; in TCRdb, only in-frame clones are kept and a portion is missing. The data hold about 97,000 clones, with less than 90% observed a single time. The V call is TRBV30, the J call TRBJ2-2; D perhaps matches TRBD2 (6 bases). Here the sequenced sample was peripheral blood, taken on day 0 of AZD1222 vaccination. The TCR sequence derives from an adult in good health. CDR3 in amino acids: CARGWQNTGELFF. CDR3 nucleotide sequence: TGTGCCCGGGGGTGGCAGAACACCGGGGAGCTGTTTTTT.